The 24 T cell receptor beta chains below come from one sample, sequenced in a study of shared clonotypes between healthy human individuals. Profiled with immunoSEQ multiplex PCR; TCRdb holds only in-frame clones, not every one. The sample includes 2.5 million or so clones, approximately 92% seen only once; the top ten take about 0.13%. Sequences were obtained from naive CD4+ T cells sorted from blood. The sample's subset: CD45RA+ positively selected. The receptor set was obtained from a man aged 18 to 30 in good health.

The chain is built from TRBV18 and TRBJ1-1; D is perhaps TRBD1 (6 bases). V was cut by 0 bases and J by 3 bases, with 14 bases left in between. The V gene's germline CDR1 is KGHSH and CDR2 LQKENI. CDR3 length: 16 amino acids. CDR3 DNA sequence: TGTGCCAGCTCACCACCGCAGGCCAGGGGAGACACTGAAGCTTTCTTT. Translated, it gives CASSPPQARGDTEAFF.

This clone was seen a handful of times. Germline and junction disagree at one end, which may indicate a read error. The rearrangement uses TRBV19 and TRBJ2-2; 7 bases are a match to TRBD1. Germline lookup yields CDR1 LNHDA and CDR2 SQIVND (reference sequence). This CDR3 has 13 residues. The CDR3 reads CASSVDFRDSLFF. The DNA for the CDR3 is TGTGCCAGTAGTGTAGACTTCCGGGACAGTTTGTTTTTT.

The gene calls are TRBV28 and TRBJ1-5, with 7 bases lining up with TRBD1. CDR3 length: 16 residues. After removal of 6 bases from V and 6 bases from J, the junction contained 14 bases not matched to a gene. Germline V lookup: CDR1 MDHEN, CDR2 SYDVKM. The CDR3 DNA reads TGTGCCAGCAGACCTCCCTCAGGGGGTGGGAGTCAGCCCCAGCATTTT. Translated: CASRPPSGGGSQPQHF.

The gene calls are TRBV11-2 and TRBJ2-2; D is undetermined. Trimming pared 6 bases from V and 3 bases from J, leaving 14 bases between. The CDR3 contains 15 residues. Germline CDR1 SGHAT, CDR2 FQNNGV. CDR3 region: CASRLRSDYTGELFF. DNA for the CDR3: TGTGCCAGCAGGCTGAGGTCCGACTACACCGGGGAGCTGTTTTTT.

The chain joins TRBV5-1 to TRBJ2-7; D is possibly TRBD2 (6 bases). With 0 bases removed from V and 6 bases from J, the gap between germline ends came to 16 bases. Per germline, CDR1 SGHRS and CDR2 YFSETQ. This CDR3 contains 15 residues. The chain's CDR3 is CASSLAGTRRGEQYF. CDR3 DNA: TGCGCCAGCAGCTTGGCCGGGACTCGAAGGGGCGAGCAGTACTTC.

V gene TRBV27 combines with J gene TRBJ1-2; maybe TRBD1 (5 bases). Germline loops: CDR1 MNHEY, CDR2 SMNVEV (reference sequence). V lost 5 bases, J lost 6 bases, and 19 bases lay in between. This CDR3 has 15 amino acids. CDR3 bases: TGTGCCAGCAGTCCCCCTCCGGGGCGAGGGCATGGCTACACCTTC. Translated, it gives CASSPPPGRGHGYTF.

The chain links TRBV12-1 to TRBJ1-5. TRBV12-1 is listed as a pseudogene. This CDR3 spans 16 amino acids. For the CDR3, the DNA is TGTGCCAGCAGCGCCCGGGACGGTTATAGCAATCAGCCCCAGCATTTT. This sequence encodes CASSARDGYSNQPQHF.

The chain uses TRBV5-5 and TRBJ1-5, with unresolved D. V lost 4 bases, J lost 5 bases, and 22 bases lay in between. Looked up from germline, CDR1 is SGHKS and CDR2 is YYEKEE (reference sequence). The CDR3 runs 17 residues. The CDR3 here is CASSRIPGRLSYQPQHF. The CDR3 coding sequence is TGTGCCAGCAGCCGGATTCCGGGTCGACTAAGCTATCAGCCCCAGCATTTT.

The J gene is TRBJ1-1, the V gene TRBV11-2, with D uncertain. V gave up 3 bases and J gave up 1 base, with 9 bases separating them. CDR3 size: 14 residues. Germline assignment: CDR1 SGHAT and CDR2 FQNNGV. CDR3 nucleotides: TGTGCCAGCAGCTTTACGGCGAGGAACACTGAAGCTTTCTTT. The encoded protein is CASSFTARNTEAFF.

V usage is TRBV19 and J usage is TRBJ1-1, with unresolved D. V was trimmed by 7 bases and J by 0 bases, leaving 12 bases between them. This CDR3 is 14 amino acids long. Germline CDR1 is LNHDA and CDR2 is SQIVND (reference sequence). As DNA, the CDR3 is TGTGCCAGTATCGACTCCCTCATGAACACTGAAGCTTTCTTT. It codes for CASIDSLMNTEAFF.

The genes are TRBV19 and TRBJ1-4, with TRBD1 identical over 9 bases. Trimming took 5 bases from V and 7 from J; bases not matched to a gene: 8. This CDR3 is 15 amino acids long. Germline V CDR1 and CDR2: LNHDA, SQIVND (reference sequence). Written as DNA, the CDR3 is TGTGCCAGTAGTGACCGGGACAGGGTTAGTGAAAAACTGTTTTTT. Residues: CASSDRDRVSEKLFF.

V usage is TRBV5-4 and J usage is TRBJ2-2; no firm D call. V lost 4 bases and J lost 6, with 7 bases in between. Germline V lookup: CDR1 SGHNT, CDR2 YYREEE (reference sequence). The length of the CDR3 is 12 residues. The CDR3 nucleotides are TGTGCCAGCAGCGCCAATCCCGGGGAGCTGTTTTTT. Its translation is CASSANPGELFF.

Regarding this clone: Distinct nucleotide sequences in the sample also encode this CDR3. In DNA form, the CDR3 reads TGTGCCAGCTCACCAATGTCAGGGAACGAGCAGTACTTC. It specifies CASSPMSGNEQYF. V and J are TRBV18 and TRBJ2-7; D is possibly TRBD1 (5 bases). CDR1 is KGHSH and CDR2 is LQKENI in the germline V gene. The CDR3 has 13 residues. The ends were cut back, 2 bases at V and 5 bases at J, with 10 bases in the middle.

V gene TRBV7-9 combines with J gene TRBJ2-7; 9 bases fit TRBD2. The germline V gene has CDR1 SEHNR and CDR2 FQNEAQ (reference sequence). The CDR3 spans 15 residues. Germline trimming cut 2 bases from V and 5 bases from J; bases unmatched to any gene: 7. CDR3 sequence reads: CASSLIISGRHEQYF. CDR3 coding DNA: TGTGCCAGCAGCTTAATTATAAGCGGGAGGCACGAGCAGTACTTC.

The genes are TRBV5-4 and TRBJ1-6; D ambiguous. CDR1 is SGHNT and CDR2 is YYREEE in the germline V gene (reference sequence). With 4 bases removed from V and 5 bases from J, the gap between germline ends came to 16 bases. The CDR3 sequence is 16 residues long. As DNA, the CDR3 is TGTGCCAGCAGCCAAAACCTAGTCGGAAATAATTCACCCCTCCACTTT. This gives the protein CASSQNLVGNNSPLHF.

The chain uses TRBV2 and TRBJ2-1; tentatively, D is TRBD1 (5 bases). Germline assignment: CDR1 SNHLY and CDR2 FYNNEI. CDR3 length equals 14 residues. The germline V and J ends were trimmed by 4 bases and 4 bases, with 11 bases remaining between them. CDR3 amino acids: CASSAPRQYNEQFF. The CDR3 nucleotides are TGTGCCAGCAGTGCCCCCCGACAGTACAATGAGCAGTTCTTC.

This chain uses TRBV11-2 with TRBJ2-3; the D is unclear. Germline assignment: CDR1 SGHAT and CDR2 FQNNGV. Trimming pared 6 bases from V and 8 bases from J, leaving 9 bases between. This CDR3 comprises 11 residues. For the CDR3, the DNA is TGTGCCAGCAGGCGAGGTGGTACGCAGTATTTT. Encoded protein: CASRRGGTQYF.

This sequence joins TRBV7-2 and TRBJ1-3; D unresolved. Germline CDR1 is SGHTA and CDR2 is FQGNSA. This CDR3 region has 15 residues. V was pared by 5 bases and J by 2 bases, with 13 bases between. The CDR3 DNA follows: TGTGCCAGCAGCCCAACGGTGGTCCCTGGAAACACCATATATTTT. This sequence encodes CASSPTVVPGNTIYF.

The CDR3 spells CASSVSGRENAEAFF. The CDR3 nucleotides read TGTGCCAGCAGCGTAAGCGGCAGGGAAAACGCTGAAGCTTTCTTT. The chain is built from TRBV9 and TRBJ1-1; tentatively, D is TRBD1 (5 bases). This CDR3 comprises 15 residues. Trimming cost V 1 base and J 6 bases, with 16 bases left between them. CDR1 is SGDLS, CDR2 YYNGEE, per germline.

A remark on this clone: This CDR3 is also generated by other DNA sequences in the sample. The J gene is TRBJ2-3, the V gene TRBV18; weak D call: TRBD1 (6 bases). Germline CDR1 KGHSH, CDR2 LQKENI. The CDR3 consists of 13 residues. V was shortened by 6 bases and J by 2 bases, with 9 bases between the two germline ends. CDR3 sequence reads: CASSPGATDTQYF. The CDR3 bases are TGTGCCAGCTCGCCAGGGGCCACAGATACGCAGTATTTT.

This CDR3 reads CASSPPFREKLFF. CDR3 bases: TGTGCCAGCAGTCCTCCCTTCCGGGAAAAACTGTTTTTT. The chain has TRBV27 and TRBJ1-4; D is undetermined. This CDR3 has 13 amino acids. Trimming left V 5 bases short and J 8 bases short, with 12 bases between. CDR1 and CDR2 from the germline V gene are MNHEY and SMNVEV (reference sequence).

The genes are TRBV28 and TRBJ2-3; tentatively, D is TRBD1 or TRBD2 (5 bases each). V lost 4 bases and J lost 4, with 9 bases in between. Germline CDR1 is MDHEN and CDR2 is SYDVKM. The CDR3 covers 13 residues. Here the CDR3 reads CASSSQGPDTQYF. The DNA of the CDR3 is TGTGCCAGCAGTTCCCAGGGACCAGATACGCAGTATTTT.

The sample holds a few counts of this clone. V is TRBV29-1 and J is TRBJ1-1, with 9 bases fitting TRBD1. Trimming cost V 6 bases and J 5 bases; bases outside gene matches: 7. The CDR3 is 13 residues long. Germline V gene data show CDR1 as SQVTM and CDR2 as ANQGSEA. The chain's CDR3 is CSVGRDRVTEAFF. Here the CDR3 DNA reads TGCAGCGTCGGCCGGGACAGGGTGACTGAAGCTTTCTTT. The full variable domain, its missing parts supplied by reference TRBV29-1 and TRBJ1-1, is SAVISQKPSRDICQRGTSLTIQCQVDSQVTMMFWYRQQPGQSLTLIATANQGSEATYESGFVIDKFPISRPNLTFSTLTVSNMSPEDSSIYLCSVGRDRVTEAFFGQGTRLTVV.

The chain couples TRBV7-2 to TRBJ1-2, with D possibly being TRBD1 (5 bases). Germline values: CDR1 SGHTA, CDR2 FQGNSA. The CDR3 loop spans 18 amino acids. Trimming took 1 base from V and 8 from J, leaving 26 bases between them. The CDR3 protein is CASSLGPNRAQGPGGYTF. The CDR3 DNA follows: TGTGCCAGCAGCTTAGGGCCCAATAGGGCGCAGGGACCCGGGGGCTACACCTTC.